These T cell receptor beta chains were read from a single sample in a study of cytomegalovirus exposure and HLA in healthy donors. Sequencing was performed with immunoSEQ multiplex PCR; in TCRdb, only in-frame clones are kept and a portion is missing. The sample lists 55,000 to 80,000 clones, roughly two thirds occurring once. Sequencing was carried out using PBMCs. These receptors were obtained from a woman in her twenties or thirties in good health and CMV-seronegative. CDR3s leave out the opening cysteine and the closing phenylalanine or tryptophan. Fields, in order: J gene, V gene, D gene, CDR3 protein. D genes are given only for firm matches.

J gene: TRBJ1-5; V gene: TRBV7-2; D gene: .; CDR3 protein: ASRSVNSNQPQH
J gene: TRBJ1-4; V gene: TRBV27; D gene: .; CDR3 protein: ASTFAGNEKLF
J gene: TRBJ2-5; V gene: TRBV18; D gene: TRBD1; CDR3 protein: ASTLTGSTETQY
J gene: TRBJ2-7; V gene: TRBV4-3; D gene: .; CDR3 protein: ASSQDIGAGEQY
J gene: TRBJ2-3; V gene: TRBV28; D gene: .; CDR3 protein: ASSRTATDTQY
J gene: TRBJ1-6; V gene: TRBV5-8; D gene: .; CDR3 protein: ASSLASGGYNSPLH
J gene: TRBJ2-3; V gene: TRBV4-3; D gene: TRBD2; CDR3 protein: ASSQVASGGFTTDTQY
J gene: TRBJ2-5; V gene: TRBV5-1; D gene: .; CDR3 protein: ASSLGRAGETQY
J gene: TRBJ1-4; V gene: TRBV27; D gene: .; CDR3 protein: ASSFRGAGNEKLF
J gene: TRBJ1-4; V gene: TRBV25-1; D gene: .; CDR3 protein: ASSDGGGNEKLF
J gene: TRBJ1-1; V gene: TRBV6-1; D gene: TRBD1; CDR3 protein: ASSSPTGVRTEAF
J gene: TRBJ2-7; V gene: TRBV9; D gene: TRBD2; CDR3 protein: ASSVAAGGPYEQY
J gene: TRBJ2-7; V gene: TRBV7-8; D gene: .; CDR3 protein: ASKLRQAYEQY
J gene: TRBJ2-5; V gene: TRBV5-1; D gene: .; CDR3 protein: ASSLVQGQTQY
J gene: TRBJ2-7; V gene: TRBV4-3; D gene: .; CDR3 protein: ASSQGGGRSSYEQY
J gene: .; V gene: TRBV18; D gene: TRBD1; CDR3 protein: ASSLDRDAYEQY
J gene: TRBJ2-7; V gene: TRBV19; D gene: .; CDR3 protein: ATSRYGGSEQY
J gene: TRBJ1-6; V gene: TRBV27; D gene: .; CDR3 protein: ASSPINSPLH
J gene: TRBJ2-3; V gene: TRBV5-1; D gene: TRBD2; CDR3 protein: ASSPKRGPSTDTQY
J gene: TRBJ2-3; V gene: TRBV5-1; D gene: .; CDR3 protein: ASSLDPGSTDTQY
J gene: TRBJ1-1; V gene: TRBV2; D gene: .; CDR3 protein: ASSESSTPEAF
J gene: TRBJ2-1; V gene: TRBV27; D gene: .; CDR3 protein: ASSPRRYNEQF